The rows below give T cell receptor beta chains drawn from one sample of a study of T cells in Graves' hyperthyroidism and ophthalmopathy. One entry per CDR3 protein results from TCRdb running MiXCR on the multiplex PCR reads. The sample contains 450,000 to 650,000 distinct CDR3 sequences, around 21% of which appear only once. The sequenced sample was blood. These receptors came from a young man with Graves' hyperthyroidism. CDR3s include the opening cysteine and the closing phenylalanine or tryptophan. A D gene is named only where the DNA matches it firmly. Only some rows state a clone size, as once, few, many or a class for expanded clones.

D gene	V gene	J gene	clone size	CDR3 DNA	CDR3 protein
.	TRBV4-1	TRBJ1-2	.	TGCGCCAGCAGTTATGGGCCCAAGGCCTATGGCTACACCTTC	CASSYGPKAYGYTF
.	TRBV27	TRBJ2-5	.	TGTGCCAGCAGTATCCTAGGAGGGACCCAGTACTTC	CASSILGGTQYF
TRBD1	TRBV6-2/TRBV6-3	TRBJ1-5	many	TGTGCCAGCAGTTACGGAGGAGACAGGGGGCTTCCGAATCAGCCCCAGCATTTT	CASSYGGDRGLPNQPQHF
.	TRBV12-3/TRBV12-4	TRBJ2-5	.	TGTGCCAGCAGTTTAAACGGACGGGGGGAGACCCAGTACTTC	CASSLNGRGETQYF
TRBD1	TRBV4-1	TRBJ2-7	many	TGCGCCAGCAGCCCACCGGGACAGGGACTTGAGCAGTACTTC	CASSPPGQGLEQYF
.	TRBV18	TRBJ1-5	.	TGTGCCAGCTCACCACAGTTAGCTCAGGATCAGCCCCAGCATTTT	CASSPQLAQDQPQHF
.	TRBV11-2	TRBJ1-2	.	TGTGCCAGCAGCCAAGACCCGACAGGAGGTTCCTATGGCTACACCTTC	CASSQDPTGGSYGYTF
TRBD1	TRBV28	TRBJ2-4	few	TGTGCCAGCAGTCCCGGGACAGGGGACATTAAGTACTTC	CASSPGTGDIKYF
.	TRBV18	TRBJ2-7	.	TGTGCCAGCTCACCGGGCGAGGGGAGCGAGCAGTACTTC	CASSPGEGSEQYF
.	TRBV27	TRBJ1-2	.	TGTGCCAGCAGTTTTCGGGTTGTCGAACAAAGGGTTTTTGACTCCTATGGCTACACCTTC	CASSFRVVEQRVFDSYGYTF
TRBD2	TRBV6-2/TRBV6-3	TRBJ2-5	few	TGTGCCAGCAGTTACCCCAGCGGGAGCACGGAGACCCAGTACTTC	CASSYPSGSTETQYF
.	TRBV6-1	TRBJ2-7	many	TGTGCCAGCAGTGAAGGAGTGGGATCCTACGAGCAGTACTTC	CASSEGVGSYEQYF
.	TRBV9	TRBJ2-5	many	TGTGCCAGCAGCGGTGGGACAACCCAAGAGACCCAGTACTTC	CASSGGTTQETQYF
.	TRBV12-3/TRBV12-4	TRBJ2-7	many	TGTGCCAGCAGTCTCCGGGGCCAGTCGGACGAGCAGTACTTC	CASSLRGQSDEQYF
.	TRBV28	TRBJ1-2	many	TGTGCCAGCAGTAGGGAACAGACCAAACTCTATGGCTACACCTTC	CASSREQTKLYGYTF
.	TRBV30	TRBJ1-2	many	TGTGCCGTACAATTCTTCAAGAGGGCTGGGTTTGGCTACACCTTC	CAVQFFKRAGFGYTF